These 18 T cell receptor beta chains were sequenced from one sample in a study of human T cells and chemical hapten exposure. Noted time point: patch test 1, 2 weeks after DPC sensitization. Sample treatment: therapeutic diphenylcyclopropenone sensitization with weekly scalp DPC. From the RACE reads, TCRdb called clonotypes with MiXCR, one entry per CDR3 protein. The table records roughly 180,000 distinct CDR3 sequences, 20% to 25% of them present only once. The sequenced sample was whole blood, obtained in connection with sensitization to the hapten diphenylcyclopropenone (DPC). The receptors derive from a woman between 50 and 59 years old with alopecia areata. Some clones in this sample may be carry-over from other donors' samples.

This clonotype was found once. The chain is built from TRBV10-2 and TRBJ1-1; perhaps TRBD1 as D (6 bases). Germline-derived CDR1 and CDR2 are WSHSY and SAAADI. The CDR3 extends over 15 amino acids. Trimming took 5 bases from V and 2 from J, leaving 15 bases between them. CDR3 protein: CASSNRDIGNTEAFF. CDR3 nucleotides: TGCGCCAGCAGTAATAGGGACATAGGTAACACTGAAGCTTTCTTT.

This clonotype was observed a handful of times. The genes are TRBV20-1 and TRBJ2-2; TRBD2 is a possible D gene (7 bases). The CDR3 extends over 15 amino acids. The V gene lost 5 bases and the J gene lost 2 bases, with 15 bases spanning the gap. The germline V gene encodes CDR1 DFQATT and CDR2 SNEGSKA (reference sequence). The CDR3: CSARRGPLNTGELFF. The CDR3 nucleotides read TGCAGTGCTCGGCGGGGGCCTCTTAACACCGGGGAGCTGTTTTTT.

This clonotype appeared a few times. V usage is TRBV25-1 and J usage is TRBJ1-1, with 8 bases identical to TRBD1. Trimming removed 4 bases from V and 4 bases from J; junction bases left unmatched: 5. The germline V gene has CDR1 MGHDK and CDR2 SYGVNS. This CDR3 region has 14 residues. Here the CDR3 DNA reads TGTGCCAGCAGTGCACCGGACAGGGCCACTGAAGCTTTCTTT. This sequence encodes CASSAPDRATEAFF. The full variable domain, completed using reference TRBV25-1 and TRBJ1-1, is EADIYQTPRYLVIGTGKKITLECSQTMGHDKMYWYQQDPGMELHLIHYSYGVNSTEKGDLSSESTVSRIRTEHFPLTLESARPSHTSQYLCASSAPDRATEAFFGQGTRLTVV.

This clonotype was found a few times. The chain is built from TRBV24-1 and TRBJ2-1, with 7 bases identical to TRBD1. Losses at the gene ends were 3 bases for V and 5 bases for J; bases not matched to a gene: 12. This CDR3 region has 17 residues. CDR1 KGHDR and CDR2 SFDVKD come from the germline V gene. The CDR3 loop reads CATSDTTGNTADNEQFF. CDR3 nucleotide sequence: TGTGCCACCAGTGATACGACAGGGAATACCGCCGACAATGAGCAGTTCTTC.

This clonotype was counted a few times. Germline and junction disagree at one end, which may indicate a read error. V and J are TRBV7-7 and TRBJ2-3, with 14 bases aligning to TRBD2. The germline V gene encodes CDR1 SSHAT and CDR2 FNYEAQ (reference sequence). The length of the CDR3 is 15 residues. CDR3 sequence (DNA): TGTGCTAGCAGCCCGGGACTAGCGGGAGTAGATACGCAGTATTTT. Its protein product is CASSPGLAGVDTQYF.

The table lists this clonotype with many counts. In nucleotides, the CDR3 is TGCGCCAGCAGCTTGGTGGCTAGCGGGACAGATACGCAGTATTTT. It is translated as CASSLVASGTDTQYF. The rearrangement uses TRBV5-1 and TRBJ2-3, with 8 bases matching TRBD2. The V gene end was trimmed by 0 bases and the J gene end by 3 bases; junction bases not matched to a gene: 3. Germline V CDR1 and CDR2: SGHRS, YFSETQ. CDR3 size: 15 residues.

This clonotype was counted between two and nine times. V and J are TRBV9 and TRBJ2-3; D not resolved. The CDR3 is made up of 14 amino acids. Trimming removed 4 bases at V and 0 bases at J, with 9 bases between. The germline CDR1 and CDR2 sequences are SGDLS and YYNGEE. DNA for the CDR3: TGTGCCAGCAGCCGACTGACAAGCACAGATACGCAGTATTTT. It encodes CASSRLTSTDTQYF.

The CDR3 nucleotides are TGTGCCAGTGGAATCCGCGAGAGGTCTGAAGCTTTCTTT. Translating it yields CASGIRERSEAFF. This chain uses TRBV27 with TRBJ1-1; no reliable D call. This CDR3 spans 13 amino acids. The V and J ends lost 9 bases and 6 bases respectively, with 17 bases between them. Germline assignment: CDR1 MNHEY and CDR2 SMNVEV (reference sequence).

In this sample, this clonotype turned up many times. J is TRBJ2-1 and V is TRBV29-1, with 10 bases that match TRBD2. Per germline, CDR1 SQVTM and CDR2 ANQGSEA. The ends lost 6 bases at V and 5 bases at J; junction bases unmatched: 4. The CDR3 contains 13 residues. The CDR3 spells CSVLAGENNEQFF. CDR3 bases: TGCAGCGTGCTAGCGGGAGAAAACAATGAGCAGTTCTTC.

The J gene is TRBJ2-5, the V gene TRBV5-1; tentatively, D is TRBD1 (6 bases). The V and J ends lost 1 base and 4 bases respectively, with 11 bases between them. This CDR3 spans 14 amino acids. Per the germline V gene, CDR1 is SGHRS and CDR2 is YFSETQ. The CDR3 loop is CASSLNRGGETQYF. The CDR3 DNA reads TGCGCCAGCAGCTTGAACCGAGGGGGAGAGACCCAGTACTTC.

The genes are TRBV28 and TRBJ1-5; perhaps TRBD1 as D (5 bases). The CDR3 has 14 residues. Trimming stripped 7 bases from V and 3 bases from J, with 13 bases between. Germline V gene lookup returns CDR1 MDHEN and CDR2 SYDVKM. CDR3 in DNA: TGTGCCAGCACGACGGGACTGTCCAATCAGCCCCAGCATTTT. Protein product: CASTTGLSNQPQHF.

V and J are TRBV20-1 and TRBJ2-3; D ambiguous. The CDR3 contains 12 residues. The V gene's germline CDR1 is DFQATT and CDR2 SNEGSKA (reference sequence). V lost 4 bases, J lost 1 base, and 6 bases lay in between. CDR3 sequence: CSATGRTDTQYF. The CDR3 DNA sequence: TGCAGTGCTACAGGTCGCACAGATACGCAGTATTTT.

Here the CDR3 DNA reads TGTGCCAGCAGCTTAGGTCCTGCGGGATTAACAGATACGCAGTATTTT. Protein: CASSLGPAGLTDTQYF. The chain employs TRBV7-9 and TRBJ2-3, with a possible D match to TRBD2 (6 bases). Germline CDR1 is SEHNR and CDR2 is FQNEAQ (reference sequence). V lost 1 base and J lost 3, with 14 bases in between. The CDR3 consists of 16 residues.

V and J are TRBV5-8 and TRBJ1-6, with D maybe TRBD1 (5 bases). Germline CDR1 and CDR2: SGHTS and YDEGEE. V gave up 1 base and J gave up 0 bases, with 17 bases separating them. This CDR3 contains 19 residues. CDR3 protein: CASSLRQGAASSYNSPLHF. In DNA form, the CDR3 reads TGTGCCAGCAGCTTGAGGCAGGGTGCGGCGAGCTCCTATAATTCACCCCTCCACTTT.

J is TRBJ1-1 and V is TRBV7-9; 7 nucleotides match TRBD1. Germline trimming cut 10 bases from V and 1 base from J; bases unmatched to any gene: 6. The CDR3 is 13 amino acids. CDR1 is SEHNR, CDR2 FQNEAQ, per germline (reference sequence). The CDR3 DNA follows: TGTGCCACAGAGACAGGGCCGAACACTGAAGCTTTCTTT. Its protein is CATETGPNTEAFF.

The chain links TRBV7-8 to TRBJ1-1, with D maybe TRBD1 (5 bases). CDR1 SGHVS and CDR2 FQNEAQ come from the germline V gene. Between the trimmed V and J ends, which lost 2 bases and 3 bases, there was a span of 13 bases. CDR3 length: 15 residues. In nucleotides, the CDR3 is TGTGCCAGCAGCTTAACTTTCCAGACAGACACTGAAGCTTTCTTT. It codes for CASSLTFQTDTEAFF.

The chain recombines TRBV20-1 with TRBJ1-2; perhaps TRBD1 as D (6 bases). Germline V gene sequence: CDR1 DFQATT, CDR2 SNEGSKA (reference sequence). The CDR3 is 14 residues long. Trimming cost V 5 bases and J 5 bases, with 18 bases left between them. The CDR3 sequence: CSALRAGRGYGYTF. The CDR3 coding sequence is TGCAGTGCTCTACGAGCGGGAAGGGGGTATGGCTACACCTTC.

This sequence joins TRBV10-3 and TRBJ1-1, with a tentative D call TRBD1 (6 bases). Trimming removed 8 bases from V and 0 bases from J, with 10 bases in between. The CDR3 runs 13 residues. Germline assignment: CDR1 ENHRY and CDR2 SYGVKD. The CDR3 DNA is TGTGCCATCGGACAGTTCATGAACACTGAAGCTTTCTTT. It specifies CAIGQFMNTEAFF.